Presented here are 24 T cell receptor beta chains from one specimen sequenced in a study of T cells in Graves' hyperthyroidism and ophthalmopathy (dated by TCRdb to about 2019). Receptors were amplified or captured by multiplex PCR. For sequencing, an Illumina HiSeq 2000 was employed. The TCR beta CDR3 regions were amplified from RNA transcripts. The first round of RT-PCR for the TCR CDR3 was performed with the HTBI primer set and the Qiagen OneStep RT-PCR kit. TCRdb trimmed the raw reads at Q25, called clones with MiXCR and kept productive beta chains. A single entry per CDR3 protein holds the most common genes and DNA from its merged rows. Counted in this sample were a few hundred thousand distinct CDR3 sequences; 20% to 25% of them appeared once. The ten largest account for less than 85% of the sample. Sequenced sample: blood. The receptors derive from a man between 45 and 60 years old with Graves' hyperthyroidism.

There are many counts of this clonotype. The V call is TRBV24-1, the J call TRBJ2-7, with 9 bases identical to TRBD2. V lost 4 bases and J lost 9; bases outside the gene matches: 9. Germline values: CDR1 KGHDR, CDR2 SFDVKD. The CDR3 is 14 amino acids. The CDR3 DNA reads TGTGCCACCAGTGACACGATAGCGGGAGCGTCGCAGTACTTC. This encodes CATSDTIAGASQYF.

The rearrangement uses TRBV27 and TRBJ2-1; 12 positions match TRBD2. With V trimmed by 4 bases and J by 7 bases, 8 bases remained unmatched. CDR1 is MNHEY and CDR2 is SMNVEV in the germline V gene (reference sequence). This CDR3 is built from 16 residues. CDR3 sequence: CASSSRLAGVVNEQFF. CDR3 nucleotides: TGTGCCAGCAGTTCCAGACTAGCGGGAGTGGTGAATGAGCAGTTCTTC.

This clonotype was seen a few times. In DNA, the CDR3 is TGTGCCAGCAGTTTATTAGGGGACAAAACAAATCAGCCCCAGCATTTT. This translates into CASSLLGDKTNQPQHF. This rearrangement joins TRBV27 to TRBJ1-5; tentatively, D is TRBD1 (6 bases). The germline V and J ends were trimmed by 1 base and 4 bases, with 14 bases remaining between them. Germline V CDR1 and CDR2: MNHEY, SMNVEV (reference sequence). CDR3 length: 16 amino acids.

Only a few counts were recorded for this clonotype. In nucleotides, the CDR3 is TGCAGTGCTAGCCTGACAGGGGGGGACGAGACCCAGTACTTC. Its protein is CSASLTGGDETQYF. The chain uses TRBV20-1 and TRBJ2-5; 9 bases fit TRBD1. Germline V gene lookup returns CDR1 DFQATT and CDR2 SNEGSKA (reference sequence). J gave up 5 bases and V 3 bases, and 7 bases lay outside the gene matches. CDR3 length equals 14 residues.

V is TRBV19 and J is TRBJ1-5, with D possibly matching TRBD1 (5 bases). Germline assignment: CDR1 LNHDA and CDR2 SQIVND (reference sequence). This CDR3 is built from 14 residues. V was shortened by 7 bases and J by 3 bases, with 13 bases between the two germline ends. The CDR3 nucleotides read TGTGCCAGTAACACCATGGGGCTCAATCAGCCCCAGCATTTT. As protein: CASNTMGLNQPQHF.

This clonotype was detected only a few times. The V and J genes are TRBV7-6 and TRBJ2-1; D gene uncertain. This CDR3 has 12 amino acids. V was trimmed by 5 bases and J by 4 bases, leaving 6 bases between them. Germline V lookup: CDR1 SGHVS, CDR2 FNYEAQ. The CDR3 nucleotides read TGTGCCAGCAGCCAGCCGTACAATGAGCAGTTCTTC. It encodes CASSQPYNEQFF.

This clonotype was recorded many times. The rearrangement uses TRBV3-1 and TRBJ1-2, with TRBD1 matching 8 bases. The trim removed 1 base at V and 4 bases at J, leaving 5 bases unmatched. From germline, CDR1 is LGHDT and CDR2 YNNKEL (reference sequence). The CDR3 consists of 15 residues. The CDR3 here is CASSQGRGQFYGYTF. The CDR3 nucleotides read TGTGCCAGCAGCCAAGGCAGGGGGCAGTTCTATGGCTACACCTTC.

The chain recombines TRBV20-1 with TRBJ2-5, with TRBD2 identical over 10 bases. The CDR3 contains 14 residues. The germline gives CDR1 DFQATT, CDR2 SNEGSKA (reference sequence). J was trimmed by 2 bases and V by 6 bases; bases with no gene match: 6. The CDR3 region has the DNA TGCAGTGCGGGGCTAGCGGGAGTGCAAGAGACCCAGTACTTC. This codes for CSAGLAGVQETQYF.

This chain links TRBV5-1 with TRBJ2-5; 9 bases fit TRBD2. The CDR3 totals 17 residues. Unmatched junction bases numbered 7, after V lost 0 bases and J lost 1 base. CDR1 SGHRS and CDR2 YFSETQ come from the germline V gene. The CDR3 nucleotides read TGCGCCAGCAGCTTGGGACTAGCGGCTGGCGGCCAAGAGACCCAGTACTTC. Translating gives CASSLGLAAGGQETQYF.

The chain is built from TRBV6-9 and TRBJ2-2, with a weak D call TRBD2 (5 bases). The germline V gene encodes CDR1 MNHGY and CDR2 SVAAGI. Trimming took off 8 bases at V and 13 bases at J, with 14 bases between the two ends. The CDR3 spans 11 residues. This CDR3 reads CASGYPGRLFF. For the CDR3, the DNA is TGTGCCAGCGGCTATCCGGGAAGGCTGTTTTTT.

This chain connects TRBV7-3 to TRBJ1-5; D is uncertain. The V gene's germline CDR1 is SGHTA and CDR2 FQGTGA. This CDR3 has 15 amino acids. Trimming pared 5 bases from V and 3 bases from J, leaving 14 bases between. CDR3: CASSQTDGFNQPQHF. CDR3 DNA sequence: TGTGCCAGCAGCCAGACTGACGGATTCAATCAGCCCCAGCATTTT.

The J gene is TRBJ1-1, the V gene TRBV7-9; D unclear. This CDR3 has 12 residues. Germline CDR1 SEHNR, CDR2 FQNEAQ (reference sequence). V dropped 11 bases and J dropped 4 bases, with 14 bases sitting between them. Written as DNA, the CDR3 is TGTGCCTCGACCCAGATGGGCACTGAAGCTTTCTTT. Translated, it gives CASTQMGTEAFF. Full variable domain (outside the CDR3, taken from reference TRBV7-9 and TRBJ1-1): DTGVSQNPRHKITKRGQNVTFRCDPISEHNRLYWYRQTLGQGPEFLTYFQNEAQLEKSRLLSDRFSAERPKGSFSTLEIQRTEQGDSAMYLCASTQMGTEAFFGQGTRLTVV.

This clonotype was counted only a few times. The CDR3 coding sequence is TGTGCCAGCAGTGAGGCCCGGGTAGTGAGTGAGCAGTTCTTC. Translating it yields CASSEARVVSEQFF. The chain employs TRBV6-1 and TRBJ2-1, with D unclear. The V and J ends lost 3 bases and 9 bases respectively, with 15 bases between them. The CDR3 totals 14 residues. CDR1 and CDR2 from the germline V gene are MNHNS and SASEGT.

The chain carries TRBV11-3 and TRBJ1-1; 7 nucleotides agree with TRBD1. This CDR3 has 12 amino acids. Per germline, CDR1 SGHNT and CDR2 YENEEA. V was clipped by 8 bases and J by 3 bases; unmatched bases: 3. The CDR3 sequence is CASEGAYTEAFF. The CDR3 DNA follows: TGTGCCAGCGAGGGGGCCTACACTGAAGCTTTCTTT. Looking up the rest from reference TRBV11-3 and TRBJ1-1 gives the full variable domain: EAGVVQSPRYKIIEKKQPVAFWCNPISGHNTLYWYLQNLGQGPELLIRYENEEAVDDSQLPKDRFSAERLKGVDSTLKIQPAELGDSAVYLCASEGAYTEAFFGQGTRLTVV.

The CDR3, as DNA: TGCAGCGTTGAGGGTTTTGGATGGGGAAACACCATATATTTT. It specifies CSVEGFGWGNTIYF. The chain has TRBV29-1 and TRBJ1-3, with D hard to call. The CDR3 contains 14 residues. Trimming took 3 bases from V and 4 from J, leaving 13 bases between them. Germline V gene lookup returns CDR1 SQVTM and CDR2 ANQGSEA.

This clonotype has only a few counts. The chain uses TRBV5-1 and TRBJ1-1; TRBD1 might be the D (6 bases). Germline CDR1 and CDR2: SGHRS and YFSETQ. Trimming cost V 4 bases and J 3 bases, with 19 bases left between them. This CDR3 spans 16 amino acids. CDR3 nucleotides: TGCGCCAGCAGCCAGGGGTCCGGGGTGGTGGACACTGAAGCTTTCTTT. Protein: CASSQGSGVVDTEAFF.

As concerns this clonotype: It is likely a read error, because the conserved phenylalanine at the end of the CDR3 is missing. The CDR3 sequence: CSADTYYEQYL. The CDR3 DNA is TGCAGCGCTGACACCTACTACGAGCAGTACCTC. The chain recombines TRBV29-1 with TRBJ2-7; D uncertain. From germline, CDR1 is SQVTM and CDR2 ANQGSEA. V lost 7 bases, J lost 3 bases, and 10 bases lay in between. This CDR3 is built from 11 residues.

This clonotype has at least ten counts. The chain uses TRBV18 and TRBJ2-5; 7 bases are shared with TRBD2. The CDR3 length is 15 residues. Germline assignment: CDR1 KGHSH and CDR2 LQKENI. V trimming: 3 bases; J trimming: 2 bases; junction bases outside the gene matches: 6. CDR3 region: CASSPPSGFQETQYF. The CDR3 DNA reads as TGTGCCAGCTCACCGCCTAGCGGTTTTCAAGAGACCCAGTACTTC.

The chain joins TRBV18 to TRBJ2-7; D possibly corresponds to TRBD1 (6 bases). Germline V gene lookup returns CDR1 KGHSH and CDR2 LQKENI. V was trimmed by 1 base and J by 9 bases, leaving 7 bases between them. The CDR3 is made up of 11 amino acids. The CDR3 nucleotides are TGTGCCAGCTCACCACGGACAGCGCAGTACTTC. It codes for CASSPRTAQYF.

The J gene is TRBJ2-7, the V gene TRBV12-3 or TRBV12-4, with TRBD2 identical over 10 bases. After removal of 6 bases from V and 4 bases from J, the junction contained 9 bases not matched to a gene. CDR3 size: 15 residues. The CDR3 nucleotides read TGTGCCAGCAGCTGGGGGGGACTAGCGAGTTACGAGCAGTACTTC. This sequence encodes CASSWGGLASYEQYF.

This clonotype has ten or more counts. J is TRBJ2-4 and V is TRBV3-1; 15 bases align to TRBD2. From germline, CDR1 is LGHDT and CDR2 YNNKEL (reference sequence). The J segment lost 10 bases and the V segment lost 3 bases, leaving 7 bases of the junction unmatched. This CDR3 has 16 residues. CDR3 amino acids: CASSHEGTSGRRIQYF. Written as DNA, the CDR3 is TGTGCCAGCAGCCATGAAGGGACTAGCGGGAGGCGTATTCAGTACTTC.

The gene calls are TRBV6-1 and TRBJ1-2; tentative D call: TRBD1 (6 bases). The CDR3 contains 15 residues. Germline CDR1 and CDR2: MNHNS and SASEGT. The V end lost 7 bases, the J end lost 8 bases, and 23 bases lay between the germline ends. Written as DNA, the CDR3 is TGTGCCAGCAAGTACTCTGGGAGGGGGGAGTTGGGCTACACCTTC. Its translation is CASKYSGRGELGYTF.

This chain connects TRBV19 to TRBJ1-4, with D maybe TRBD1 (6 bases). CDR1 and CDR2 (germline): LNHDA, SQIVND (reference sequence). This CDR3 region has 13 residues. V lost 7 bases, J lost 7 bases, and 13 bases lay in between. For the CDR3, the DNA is TGTGCCAGTATCAACAGACAGGCTGAAAAACTGTTTTTT. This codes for CASINRQAEKLFF.

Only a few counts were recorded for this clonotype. CDR3 in DNA: TGTGCCAGCACCGTACATGCCACTGAAGCTTTCTTT. As protein: CASTVHATEAFF. This chain uses TRBV6-1 with TRBJ1-1, with no clear D. The CDR3 has 12 residues. The germline V gene encodes CDR1 MNHNS and CDR2 SASEGT. V lost 7 bases to trimming and J lost 4 bases, with 10 bases between them.